This TCR beta chain was retrieved from a study of OX40 agonist ivuxolimab in advanced cancers. Study as a whole: Patients with hepatocellular carcinoma, melanoma, renal cell or head and neck cancer made up the dose-escalation patients.

TCRdb's copy holds only in-frame clones and misses some; the assay was immunoSEQ multiplex PCR. Found here are fewer than 90,000 clones, about four fifths of them singletons; the top ten hold around 0.96%. Broader study findings: Certain nonresponding patients likewise had low normalized T-cell clonal expansion. Clonal expansion was seen in CD4+ and CD8+ blood T cells by week 6 at 0.1 to 3.0 mg/kg. Expansion of clones was among the lowest in partial responders at 0.1-3.0 mg/kg.

Per germline, CDR1 MDHEN and CDR2 SYDVKM. This CDR3 comprises 13 residues. Trimming took 7 bases from V and 8 from J, leaving 17 bases between them. As for this clone: No antigen is known for it.

V and J are TRBV28 and TRBJ1-1, with a possible D match to TRBD1 (5 bases). This TCR was sampled from an adult with an advanced solid tumor such as melanoma, head and neck, liver or kidney cancer. The input for sequencing was CD4+ or CD8+ T cells sorted from blood, taken in a trial of the OX40 agonist ivuxolimab. CDR3 DNA: TGTGCCAGCAAAGCGTTCGGGACGACCGAAGCTTTCTTT. Amino acid sequence: CASKAFGTTEAFF.